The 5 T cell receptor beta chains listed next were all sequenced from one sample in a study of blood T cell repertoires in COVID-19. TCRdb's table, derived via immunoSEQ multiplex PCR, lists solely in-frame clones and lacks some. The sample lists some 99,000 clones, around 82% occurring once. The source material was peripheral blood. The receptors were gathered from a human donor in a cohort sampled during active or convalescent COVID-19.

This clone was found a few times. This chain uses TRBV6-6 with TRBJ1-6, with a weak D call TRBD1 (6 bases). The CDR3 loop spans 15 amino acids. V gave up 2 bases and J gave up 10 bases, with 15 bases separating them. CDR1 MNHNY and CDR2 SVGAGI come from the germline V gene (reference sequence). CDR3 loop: CASSYDSTGRSPLHF. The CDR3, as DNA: TGTGCCAGCAGTTACGACTCCACAGGGCGGTCACCCCTCCACTTT.

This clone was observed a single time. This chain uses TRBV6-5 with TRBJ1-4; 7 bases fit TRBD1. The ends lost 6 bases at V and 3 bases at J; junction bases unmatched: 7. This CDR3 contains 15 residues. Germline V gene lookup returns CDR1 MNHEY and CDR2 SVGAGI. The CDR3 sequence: CASRRWDSANEKLFF. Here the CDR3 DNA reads TGTGCCAGCAGGCGGTGGGACAGTGCTAATGAAAAACTGTTTTTT.

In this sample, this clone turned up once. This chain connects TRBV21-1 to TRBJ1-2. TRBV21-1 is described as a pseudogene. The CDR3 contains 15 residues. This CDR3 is CASSKKAGNTYGYTF. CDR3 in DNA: TGTGCCAGCAGCAAAAAGGCGGGGAACACCTATGGCTACACCTTC.

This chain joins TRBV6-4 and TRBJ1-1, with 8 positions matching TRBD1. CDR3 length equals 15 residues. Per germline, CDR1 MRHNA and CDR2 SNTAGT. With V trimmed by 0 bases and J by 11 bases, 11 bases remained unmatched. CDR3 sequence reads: CASSDSVPGQERAFF. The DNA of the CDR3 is TGTGCCAGCAGTGACTCCGTCCCGGGACAGGAACGGGCTTTCTTT.

The CDR3 sequence: CASSPRFRETQYF. The CDR3 DNA reads TGTGCCAGCAGCCCCAGGTTCCGGGAGACCCAGTACTTC. The rearrangement links TRBV3-1 (or the pseudogene TRBV3-2) to TRBJ2-5; D unresolved. V lost 4 bases and J 5 bases, leaving 11 bases between the germline ends. Looked up from germline, CDR1 is LGHDT and CDR2 is YNNKEL (reference sequence). The CDR3 runs 13 residues.